The 28 T cell receptor beta chains reported below all come from one sample, sequenced in a study of T cells in Graves' hyperthyroidism and ophthalmopathy. Amplified TCR beta CDR3 regions came from RNA transcripts. Primed by the HTBI set, a first-round RT-PCR was run on the TCR CDR3. Each CDR3 protein gets one entry after TCRdb re-called the multiplex PCR reads with MiXCR. Of 400,000 to 600,000 distinct CDR3 sequences in the sample, about 16% were seen once. The sample was blood. Receptors originate from a young woman with Graves' ophthalmopathy.

This clonotype was detected many times. The rearrangement uses TRBV7-2 and TRBJ2-5; no reliable D call. Germline-derived CDR1 and CDR2 are SGHTA and FQGNSA. Trimming left V 1 base short and J 6 bases short, with 6 bases between. This CDR3 region has 12 residues. The CDR3 region has the DNA TGTGCCAGCAGCTTAGTACCAAAGACCCAGTACTTC. It encodes CASSLVPKTQYF. Drawing the rest from reference TRBV7-2 and TRBJ2-5, the complete variable domain is GAGVSQSPSNKVTEKGKDVELRCDPISGHTALYWYRQSLGQGLEFLIYFQGNSAPDKSGLPSDRFSAERTGGSVSTLTIQRTQQEDSAVYLCASSLVPKTQYFGPGTRLLVL.

This clonotype was counted ten times or more. This chain joins TRBV7-6 and TRBJ1-6; no firm D call. Deletions cut 4 bases from V and 0 bases from J, with 4 bases between. CDR1 and CDR2 (germline): SGHVS, FNYEAQ. The CDR3 extends over 14 amino acids. CDR3 sequence: CASSSSSYNSPLHF. CDR3 bases: TGTGCCAGCAGCTCGAGCTCCTATAATTCACCCCTCCACTTT.

The V call is TRBV19, the J call TRBJ1-5; TRBD1 aligns across 7 bases. This CDR3 is 17 amino acids long. Germline V gives CDR1 LNHDA, CDR2 SQIVND (reference sequence). J gave up 0 bases and V 4 bases, and 9 bases lay outside the gene matches. The CDR3 sequence is CASSTTGARFSNQPQHF. In DNA, the CDR3 is TGTGCCAGTAGTACAACAGGGGCCCGGTTTAGCAATCAGCCCCAGCATTTT. The variable domain in full, with the rest retrieved from reference TRBV19 and TRBJ1-5, is DGGITQSPKYLFRKEGQNVTLSCEQNLNHDAMYWYRQDPGQGLRLIYYSQIVNDFQKGDIAEGYSVSREKKESFPLTVTSAQKNPTAFYLCASSTTGARFSNQPQHFGDGTRLSIL.

There are many counts of this clonotype. The CDR3 region has the DNA TGTGCCAGTGGTTTGGGACAGAACACTGAAGCTTTCTTT. The encoded protein is CASGLGQNTEAFF. This chain joins TRBV19 and TRBJ1-1; possibly TRBD1 for D (6 bases). Germline-derived CDR1 and CDR2 are LNHDA and SQIVND (reference sequence). There are 13 residues in the CDR3. The germline V and J ends were trimmed by 8 bases and 1 base, with 11 bases remaining between them.

This clonotype was found a few times. J is TRBJ2-7 and V is TRBV7-9; tentative D call: TRBD1 (5 bases). Deletions cut 5 bases from V and 0 bases from J, with 14 bases between. Per germline, CDR1 SEHNR and CDR2 FQNEAQ (reference sequence). The CDR3 consists of 15 residues. Written as DNA, the CDR3 is TGTGCCAGCAGCCCGGGCGACAGAAGCTCCTACGAGCAGTACTTC. This codes for CASSPGDRSSYEQYF.

There are a few counts of this clonotype. V usage is TRBV15 and J usage is TRBJ1-5; TRBD1 matches 8 bases. CDR1 is LNHNV, CDR2 YYDKDF, per germline (reference sequence). This CDR3 has 14 residues. The trim removed 5 bases at V and 5 bases at J, leaving 5 bases unmatched. Written as DNA, the CDR3 is TGTGCCACCAGCGGGACAGGAGGGGATCAGCCCCAGCATTTT. Translation: CATSGTGGDQPQHF.

Only a few counts were recorded for this clonotype. V and J are TRBV9 and TRBJ2-2; D remains unclear. V dropped 0 bases and J dropped 5 bases, with 8 bases sitting between them. CDR1 and CDR2 from the germline V gene are SGDLS and YYNGEE. This CDR3 region has 14 residues. CDR3 sequence reads: CASSVGAGTGELFF. The CDR3 DNA reads as TGTGCCAGCAGCGTAGGGGCCGGGACCGGGGAGCTGTTTTTT.

The rearrangement uses TRBV3-1 and TRBJ2-7; no clear D. Germline-derived CDR1 and CDR2 are LGHDT and YNNKEL (reference sequence). Trimming cost V 1 base and J 0 bases, with 19 bases left between them. The CDR3 is 18 residues long. This CDR3 reads CASSQANSQTPLSYEQYF. The CDR3 DNA is TGTGCCAGCAGCCAAGCAAACTCCCAGACACCTCTCTCCTACGAGCAGTACTTC.

This clonotype showed up many times. The rearrangement joins TRBV30 to TRBJ1-1, with D possibly TRBD1 on 5 matching bases. The V gene lost 4 bases and the J gene lost 8 bases, with 14 bases spanning the gap. This CDR3 comprises 12 residues. The germline V gene encodes CDR1 GTSNPN and CDR2 SVGIG (reference sequence). The CDR3 region is CAWKDQTAEAFF. CDR3 sequence (DNA): TGTGCCTGGAAAGACCAGACAGCAGAAGCTTTCTTT.

V is TRBV14 and J is TRBJ2-7; 11 nucleotides match TRBD1. The trim removed 4 bases at V and 2 bases at J, leaving 7 bases unmatched. The CDR3 covers 16 residues. From germline, CDR1 is SGHDN and CDR2 FVKESK. DNA for the CDR3: TGTGCCAGCAGCCTCTTACAGGGACAGGGGGCCTACGAGCAGTACTTC. Residues: CASSLLQGQGAYEQYF.

Many counts were recorded for this clonotype. V usage is TRBV3-1 and J usage is TRBJ1-1, with D unclear. Trimming cost V 1 base and J 7 bases, with 7 bases left between them. The CDR3 spans 12 residues. The germline V gene has CDR1 LGHDT and CDR2 YNNKEL (reference sequence). The CDR3 protein is CASSQGVVEAFF. The CDR3 DNA reads as TGTGCCAGCAGCCAAGGGGTAGTTGAAGCTTTCTTT. Using reference TRBV3-1 and TRBJ1-1 for the parts outside the CDR3, the full variable domain is DTAVSQTPKYLVTQMGNDKSIKCEQNLGHDTMYWYKQDSKKFLKIMFSYNNKELIINETVPNRFSPKSPDKAHLNLHINSLELGDSAVYFCASSQGVVEAFFGQGTRLTVV.

This clonotype was recorded a few times. The rearrangement uses TRBV30 and TRBJ2-7; TRBD1 might be the D (6 bases). Germline V gene sequence: CDR1 GTSNPN, CDR2 SVGIG (reference sequence). V shed 1 base and J shed 2 bases, with 15 bases lying between them. This CDR3 region has 15 residues. Here the CDR3 DNA reads TGTGCCTGGAGTGATCGGGACATCGCCCCCTACGAGCAGTACTTC. Its protein product is CAWSDRDIAPYEQYF.

This chain uses TRBV27 with TRBJ2-5; 7 nucleotides match TRBD1. The CDR3 totals 17 residues. The junction had 7 bases not matched to a gene; V was cut back by 0 bases and J by 0 bases. Per germline, CDR1 MNHEY and CDR2 SMNVEV (reference sequence). CDR3 coding DNA: TGTGCCAGCAGTTTATCGTATTCGACAGGGTACCAAGAGACCCAGTACTTC. This encodes CASSLSYSTGYQETQYF.

The chain couples TRBV27 to TRBJ2-4, with 7 bases matching TRBD2. The germline CDR1 and CDR2 sequences are MNHEY and SMNVEV (reference sequence). The CDR3 extends over 13 amino acids. The V gene end was trimmed by 6 bases and the J gene end by 14 bases; junction bases not matched to a gene: 13. CDR3 amino acids: CASRYRAASGEYF. The CDR3 nucleotides read TGTGCCAGCAGATATCGGGCGGCTAGCGGCGAGTACTTC.

The gene calls are TRBV28 and TRBJ2-1; D may be TRBD1 (6 bases). The CDR3 extends over 14 amino acids. In germline, CDR1 is MDHEN, CDR2 SYDVKM. V was cut by 3 bases and J by 10 bases, with 16 bases left in between. The CDR3, as DNA: TGTGCCAGCAGTTTCCCCGGACAGCTTGACGAGCAGTTCTTC. It translates to CASSFPGQLDEQFF.

This clonotype was observed at least ten times. The J gene is TRBJ1-3, the V gene TRBV3-1, with no clear D. The CDR3 has 15 residues. Germline V gene lookup returns CDR1 LGHDT and CDR2 YNNKEL (reference sequence). V shed 3 bases and J shed 2 bases, with 11 bases lying between them. The CDR3 sequence: CASSHPPATGNTIYF. DNA of the CDR3: TGTGCCAGCAGCCACCCGCCCGCCACTGGAAACACCATATATTTT. Variable domain in full (rest from reference TRBV3-1 and TRBJ1-3): DTAVSQTPKYLVTQMGNDKSIKCEQNLGHDTMYWYKQDSKKFLKIMFSYNNKELIINETVPNRFSPKSPDKAHLNLHINSLELGDSAVYFCASSHPPATGNTIYFGEGSWLTVV.

This clonotype was recorded at least ten times. J is TRBJ2-1 and V is TRBV12-3 or TRBV12-4; D remains unclear. The CDR3 runs 13 residues. Trimming shortened V by 8 bases and J by 0 bases, and 8 bases separated the two germline ends. In DNA, the CDR3 is TGTGCCAGCGGCCGGAGCTCCTACAATGAGCAGTTCTTC. It codes for CASGRSSYNEQFF.

The chain carries TRBV19 and TRBJ1-1; TRBD1 might be the D (6 bases). The V and J ends lost 7 bases and 5 bases respectively, with 20 bases between them. The length of the CDR3 is 15 residues. CDR1 LNHDA and CDR2 SQIVND come from the germline V gene (reference sequence). Written as DNA, the CDR3 is TGTGCCAGTACCGAAGGGGGGGTCGGTATGACTGAAGCTTTCTTT. Its translation: CASTEGGVGMTEAFF.

The chain couples TRBV24-1 to TRBJ2-3; D perhaps matches TRBD1 (6 bases). Germline CDR1 KGHDR, CDR2 SFDVKD. The germline V and J ends were trimmed by 9 bases and 5 bases, with 17 bases remaining between them. The CDR3 is 14 residues long. The CDR3 is CATLPGQFRDTQYF. Here the CDR3 DNA reads TGTGCCACCCTCCCTGGACAGTTTAGAGATACGCAGTATTTT.

This clonotype has a count of ten or more. This sequence joins TRBV5-1 and TRBJ2-2; 13 bases fit TRBD2. Germline V gene lookup returns CDR1 SGHRS and CDR2 YFSETQ. V gave up 1 base and J gave up 5 bases; unmatched junction bases: 2. The CDR3 totals 16 residues. The CDR3 DNA reads as TGCGCCAGCAGCTTGAGGACTAGCGGGAGAACCGGGGAGCTGTTTTTT. Residues: CASSLRTSGRTGELFF.

This clonotype has more than one count but fewer than ten. The chain is built from TRBV7-2 and TRBJ2-2; no firm D call. The CDR3 spans 12 residues. CDR1 and CDR2 (germline): SGHTA, FQGNSA. V was shortened by 5 bases and J by 8 bases, with 9 bases between the two germline ends. The chain's CDR3 is CASSPFSGELFF. In nucleotides, the CDR3 is TGTGCCAGCAGCCCGTTTTCTGGGGAGCTGTTTTTT.

This clonotype was counted many times. This rearrangement joins TRBV5-1 to TRBJ2-7; tentatively, D is TRBD1 (6 bases). Germline CDR1 reads SGHRS; CDR2 reads YFSETQ. V lost 2 bases to trimming and J lost 5 bases, with 11 bases between them. The CDR3 is 13 residues long. The DNA of the CDR3 is TGCGCCAGCAGCTTAACAGGGTTCCACGAGCAGTACTTC. Translating it yields CASSLTGFHEQYF.

The rearrangement uses TRBV9 and TRBJ1-4; D is unclear. The germline V gene has CDR1 SGDLS and CDR2 YYNGEE. V was pared by 4 bases and J by 4 bases, with 11 bases between. CDR3 size: 14 residues. For the CDR3, the DNA is TGTGCCAGCAGCCAAACAGCGATTAATGAAAAACTGTTTTTT. Translation: CASSQTAINEKLFF. Full variable domain (remainder filled in from reference TRBV9 and TRBJ1-4): DSGVTQTPKHLITATGQRVTLRCSPRSGDLSVYWYQQSLDQGLQFLIQYYNGEERAKGNILERFSAQQFPDLHSELNLSSLELGDSALYFCASSQTAINEKLFFGSGTQLSVL.

This clonotype came up many times. The rearrangement uses TRBV2 and TRBJ1-1; TRBD1 matches at 10 bases. Trimming took 4 bases from V and 4 from J; bases not matched to a gene: 9. The CDR3 totals 16 residues. In germline, CDR1 is SNHLY, CDR2 FYNNEI. CDR3 amino acids: CASSATGQGRITEAFF. The CDR3, as DNA: TGTGCCAGCAGTGCGACGGGACAGGGGCGAATCACTGAAGCTTTCTTT.

In nucleotides, the CDR3 is TGTGCCAGCAGCCAAATGAGCGGCGCCTGGGCCAACGTCCTGACTTTC. Protein product: CASSQMSGAWANVLTF. The V gene is TRBV14, the J gene TRBJ2-6, with D possibly matching TRBD2 (5 bases). V lost 2 bases to trimming and J lost 5 bases, with 13 bases between them. The CDR3 length is 16 residues. Germline-derived CDR1 and CDR2 are SGHDN and FVKESK.

This clonotype was counted between two and nine times. V is TRBV7-9 and J is TRBJ1-4, with a weak D call TRBD1 (6 bases). CDR3 length: 15 residues. Per the germline V gene, CDR1 is SEHNR and CDR2 is FQNEAQ (reference sequence). Between the trimmed V and J ends, which lost 3 bases and 0 bases, there was a span of 8 bases. The CDR3 spells CASSFGQSTNEKLFF. The CDR3 DNA follows: TGTGCCAGCAGCTTCGGACAGTCAACTAATGAAAAACTGTTTTTT.

Turning to this clonotype: A read error may explain this, as a much larger clone is one base away. V and J are TRBV20-1 and TRBJ1-1; D is unresolved. Germline V gene data show CDR1 as DFQATT and CDR2 as SNEGSKA (reference sequence). CDR3 size: 13 residues. The CDR3 loop reads CSARESTNSEASF. CDR3 nucleotide sequence: TGCAGTGCTAGAGAAAGCACAAACTCTGAAGCTTCCTTT.

This clonotype has only a few counts. At one end the junction does not follow the germline gene, possibly because of a read error. CDR3 sequence reads: CASRAAVGQPMELHF. DNA for the CDR3: TGCGCCAGCCGAGCCGCCGTGGGACAACCTATGGAGCTACACTTC. This chain joins TRBV5-1 and TRBJ2-5, with D tentatively TRBD1 (6 bases). Germline CDR1 reads SGHRS; CDR2 reads YFSETQ. CDR3 size: 15 residues.